This T cell receptor (beta chain) was captured in a study of shared clonotypes between healthy human individuals. Study overall: Aged 18 to 49, the donors were a couple of women and a few men.

The run depth of the assay was deep. The authors sequenced unsorted PBMC DNA on ten immunoSEQ deep assay plates. Clones were read by immunoSEQ multiplex PCR, and TCRdb kept only the in-frame ones, dropping some. The repertoire holds some 470,000 clones, with 75% to 85% as singletons. The study, taken as a whole, reports: It was anticipated that sequencing depth would influence how many clonotypes donors shared.

Germline V gene data show CDR1 as SGHAT and CDR2 as FQDESV (reference sequence). The CDR3 loop spans 14 amino acids. Deletions cut 5 bases from V and 2 bases from J, with 11 bases between. Points on this clone: What it binds is unknown.

Source material: PBMCs. The chain uses TRBV11-1 and TRBJ2-3, with D uncertain. The receptor's source is a middle-aged woman in good health. Some clones in this sample may be carry-over from other donors' samples. The DNA of the CDR3 is TGTGCCAGCAGCCCTCCTGTGGACACAGATACGCAGTATTTT. This gives the protein CASSPPVDTDTQYF.